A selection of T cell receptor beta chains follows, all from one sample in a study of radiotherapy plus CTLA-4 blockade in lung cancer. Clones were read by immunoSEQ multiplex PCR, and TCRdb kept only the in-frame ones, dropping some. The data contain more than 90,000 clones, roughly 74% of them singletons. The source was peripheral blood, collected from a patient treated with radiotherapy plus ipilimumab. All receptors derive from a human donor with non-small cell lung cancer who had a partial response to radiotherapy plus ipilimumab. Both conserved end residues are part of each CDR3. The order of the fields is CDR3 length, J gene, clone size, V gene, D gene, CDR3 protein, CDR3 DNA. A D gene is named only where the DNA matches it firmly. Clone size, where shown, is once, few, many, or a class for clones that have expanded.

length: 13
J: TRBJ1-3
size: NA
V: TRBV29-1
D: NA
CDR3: CSVDDTGGNTIYF
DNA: TGCAGCGTCGACGATACGGGTGGAAACACCATATATTTT

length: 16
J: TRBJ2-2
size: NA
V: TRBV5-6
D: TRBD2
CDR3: CASSRWTSGRTGELFF
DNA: TGTGCCAGCAGCCGATGGACTAGCGGGCGCACCGGGGAGCTGTTTTTT

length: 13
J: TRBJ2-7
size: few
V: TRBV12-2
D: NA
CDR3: CASRFLTGHEQYF
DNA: TGTGCAAGTCGCTTTTTAACAGGTCACGAGCAGTACTTC

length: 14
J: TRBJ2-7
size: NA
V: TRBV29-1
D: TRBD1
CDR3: CSVYTGTGGVEQYF
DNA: TGCAGCGTATACACCGGGACAGGGGGCGTTGAGCAGTACTTC

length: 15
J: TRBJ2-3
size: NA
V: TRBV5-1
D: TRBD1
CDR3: CASQKGQTSTDTQYF
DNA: TGCGCCAGCCAAAAGGGACAGACTAGCACAGATACGCAGTATTTT

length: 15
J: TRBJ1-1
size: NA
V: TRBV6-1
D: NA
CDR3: CASFQGTVVNTEAFF
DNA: TGTGCCAGCTTCCAGGGCACTGTGGTGAACACTGAAGCTTTCTTT

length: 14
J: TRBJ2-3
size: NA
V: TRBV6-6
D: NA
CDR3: CASSYSPSYDTQYF
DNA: TGTGCCAGCAGTTACTCTCCTAGTTACGATACGCAGTATTTT

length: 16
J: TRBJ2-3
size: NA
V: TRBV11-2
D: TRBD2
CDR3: CASSLYLSGITDTQYF
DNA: TGTGCCAGCAGCTTATACTTAAGCGGGATCACAGATACGCAGTATTTT

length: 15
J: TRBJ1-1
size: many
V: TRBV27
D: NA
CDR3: CASSLRQGWGTEAFF
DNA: TGTGCCAGCAGTTTAAGGCAGGGTTGGGGCACTGAAGCTTTCTTT

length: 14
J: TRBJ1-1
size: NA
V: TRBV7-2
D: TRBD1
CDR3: CASSLSGTGFDAFF
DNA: TGTGCCAGCAGCTTATCTGGGACAGGCTTCGACGCTTTCTTT

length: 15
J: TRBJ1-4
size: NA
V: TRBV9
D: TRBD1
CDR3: CASSFQGAANEKLFF
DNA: TGTGCCAGCAGCTTTCAGGGGGCGGCTAATGAAAAACTGTTTTTT

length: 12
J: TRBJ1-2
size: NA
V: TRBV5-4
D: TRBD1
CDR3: CASSLDRAGYTF
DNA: TGTGCCAGCAGTCTCGACAGGGCTGGCTACACCTTC

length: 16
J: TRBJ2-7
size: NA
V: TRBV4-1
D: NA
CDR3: CASSQVSGRGAYEQYF
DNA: TGCGCCAGCAGCCAAGTGAGTGGCAGGGGAGCCTACGAGCAGTACTTC

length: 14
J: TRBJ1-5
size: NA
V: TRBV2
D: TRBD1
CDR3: CASSTGQRGQPQHF
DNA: TGTGCCAGCAGTACGGGACAGCGGGGGCAGCCCCAGCATTTT

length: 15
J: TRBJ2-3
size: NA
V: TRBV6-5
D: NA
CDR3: CASSRLASSTDTQYF
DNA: TGTGCCAGCAGTCGTTTAGCGAGCAGCACAGATACGCAGTATTTT

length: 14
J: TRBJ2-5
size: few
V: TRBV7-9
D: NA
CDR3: CASSPKDYEETQYF
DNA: TGTGCCAGCAGCCCAAAGGACTATGAAGAGACCCAGTACTTC

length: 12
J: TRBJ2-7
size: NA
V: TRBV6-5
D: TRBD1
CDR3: CAGKNRGYEQYF
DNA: TGTGCCGGAAAAAACAGGGGCTACGAGCAGTACTTC

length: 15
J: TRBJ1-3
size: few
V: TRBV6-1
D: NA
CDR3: CASSVRETFGNTIYF
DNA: TGTGCCAGCAGTGTCAGGGAAACTTTCGGAAACACCATATATTTT

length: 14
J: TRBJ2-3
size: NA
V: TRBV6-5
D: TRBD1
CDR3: CASREQGSTDTQYF
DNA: TGTGCCAGCAGGGAACAGGGGAGCACAGATACGCAGTATTTT

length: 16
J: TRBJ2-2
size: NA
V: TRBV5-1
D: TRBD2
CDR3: CASSLVLADNTGELFF
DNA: TGCGCCAGCAGCTTGGTACTAGCGGATAACACCGGGGAGCTGTTTTTT

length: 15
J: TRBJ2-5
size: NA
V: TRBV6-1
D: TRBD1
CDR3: CASSPQGQEWETQYF
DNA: TGTGCCAGCAGTCCGCAGGGACAGGAGTGGGAGACCCAGTACTTC

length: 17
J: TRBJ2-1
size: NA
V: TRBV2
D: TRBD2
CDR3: CASSPLSGLALYNEQFF
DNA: TGTGCCAGCAGCCCCCTGTCGGGACTAGCGCTCTACAATGAGCAGTTCTTC

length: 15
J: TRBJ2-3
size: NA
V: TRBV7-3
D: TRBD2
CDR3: CASSLLAASTDTQYF
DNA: TGTGCCAGCAGCTTACTAGCGGCTAGCACAGATACGCAGTATTTT

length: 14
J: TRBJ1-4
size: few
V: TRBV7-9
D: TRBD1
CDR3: CASSLGDRGSELFF
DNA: TGTGCCAGCAGCTTAGGGGACAGGGGAAGCGAACTGTTTTTT

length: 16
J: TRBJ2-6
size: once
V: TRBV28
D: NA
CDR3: CASRATGYAGANVLTF
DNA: TGTGCCAGCAGAGCTACAGGGTACGCTGGGGCCAACGTCCTGACTTTC

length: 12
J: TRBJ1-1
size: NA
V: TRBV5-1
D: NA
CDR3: CAGSLGDTEAFF
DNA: TGCGCCGGCAGCCTCGGGGACACTGAAGCTTTCTTT

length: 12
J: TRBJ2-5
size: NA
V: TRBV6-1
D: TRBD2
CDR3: CASRTSGETQYF
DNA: TGTGCCAGCAGGACTAGCGGGGAGACCCAGTACTTC

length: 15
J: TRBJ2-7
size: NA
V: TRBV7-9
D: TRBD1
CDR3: CASSSPGGAGYEQYF
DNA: TGTGCCAGCAGCTCTCCAGGGGGCGCGGGATACGAGCAGTACTTC

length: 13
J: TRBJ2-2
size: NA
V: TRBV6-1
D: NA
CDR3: CASSISGTGELFF
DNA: TGTGCCAGCAGCATATCAGGGACCGGGGAGCTGTTTTTT

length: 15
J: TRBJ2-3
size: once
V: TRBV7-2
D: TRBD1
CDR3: CASSYHGQGIDTQYF
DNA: TGTGCCAGCAGCTACCACGGACAGGGGATAGATACGCAGTATTTT

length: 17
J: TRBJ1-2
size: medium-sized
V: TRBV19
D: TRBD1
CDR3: CASSNSISDRGGRGYTF
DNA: TGTGCCAGTAGTAACTCGATCTCGGACAGGGGAGGACGTGGCTACACCTTC

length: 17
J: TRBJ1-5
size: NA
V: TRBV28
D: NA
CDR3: CASSSPLTAYSNQPQHF
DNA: TGTGCCAGCAGTTCCCCCTTGACAGCTTATAGCAATCAGCCCCAGCATTTT

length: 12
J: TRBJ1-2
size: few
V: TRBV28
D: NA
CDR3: CASSPPLYGYTF
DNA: TGTGCCAGCTCTCCCCCCTTATATGGCTACACCTTC

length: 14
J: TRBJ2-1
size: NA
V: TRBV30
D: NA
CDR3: CAWSPGFPYNEQFF
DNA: TGTGCCTGGAGTCCGGGATTCCCCTACAATGAGCAGTTCTTC

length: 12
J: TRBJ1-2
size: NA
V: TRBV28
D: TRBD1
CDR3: CASSLQGYGYTF
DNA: TGTGCCAGCAGCTTACAGGGGTATGGCTACACCTTC

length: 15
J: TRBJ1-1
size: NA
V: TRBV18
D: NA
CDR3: CASSPPNREDTEAFF
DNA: TGTGCCAGCTCACCACCGAACAGGGAAGACACTGAAGCTTTCTTT

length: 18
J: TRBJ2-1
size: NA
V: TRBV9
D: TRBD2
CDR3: CASSLSTSGRAAYNEQFF
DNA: TGTGCCAGCTCCCTTTCGACTAGCGGGAGGGCCGCGTACAATGAGCAGTTCTTC

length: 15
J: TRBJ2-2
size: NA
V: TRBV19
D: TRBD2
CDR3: CASSITSGDTGELFF
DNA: TGTGCCAGTAGTATTACGAGCGGGGACACCGGGGAGCTGTTTTTT

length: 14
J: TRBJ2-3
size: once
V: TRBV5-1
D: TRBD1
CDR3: CASSSGQGTDTQYF
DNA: TGCGCCAGCAGCTCGGGACAGGGGACAGATACGCAGTATTTT

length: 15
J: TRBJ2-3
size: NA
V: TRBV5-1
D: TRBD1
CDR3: CASSAGQGISDTQYF
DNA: TGCGCCAGCAGCGCGGGACAGGGGATTTCAGATACGCAGTATTTT

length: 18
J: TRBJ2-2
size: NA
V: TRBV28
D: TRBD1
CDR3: CASIRPHGTGGSTGELFF
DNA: TGTGCCAGCATTCGGCCTCATGGGACAGGGGGCTCCACCGGGGAGCTGTTTTTT

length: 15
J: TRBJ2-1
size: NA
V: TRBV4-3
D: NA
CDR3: CASSQEESSYNEQFF
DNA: TGCGCCAGCAGCCAAGAGGAGAGCTCCTACAATGAGCAGTTCTTC

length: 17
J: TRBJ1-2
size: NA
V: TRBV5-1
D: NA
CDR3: CASSLDQGSRQGYGYTF
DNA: TGCGCCAGCAGCTTGGATCAGGGGTCCCGTCAAGGATATGGCTACACCTTC

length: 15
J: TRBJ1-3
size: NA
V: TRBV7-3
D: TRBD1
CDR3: CASSINTGAGNTIYF
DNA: TGTGCCAGCAGCATTAACACAGGGGCTGGAAACACCATATATTTT

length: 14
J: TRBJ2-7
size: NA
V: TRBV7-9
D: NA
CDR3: CASSGHKSSYEQYF
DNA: TGTGCCAGCAGCGGACACAAAAGCTCCTACGAGCAGTACTTC

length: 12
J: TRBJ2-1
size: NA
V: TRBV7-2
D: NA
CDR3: CASSPTVAGQFF
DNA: TGTGCCAGCAGCCCCACAGTGGCGGGGCAGTTCTTC

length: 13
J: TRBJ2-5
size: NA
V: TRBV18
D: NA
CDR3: CASSPAGQETQYF
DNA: TGTGCCAGCTCACCAGCGGGACAAGAGACCCAGTACTTC

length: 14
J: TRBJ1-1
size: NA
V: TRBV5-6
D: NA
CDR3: CASSRPDVATEAFF
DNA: TGTGCCAGCAGCCGACCCGACGTAGCCACTGAAGCTTTCTTT

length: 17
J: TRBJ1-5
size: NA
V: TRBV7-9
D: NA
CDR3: CASSLGTGGTGGQPQHF
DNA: TGTGCCAGCAGCTTGGGGACGGGGGGTACGGGCGGTCAGCCCCAGCATTTT

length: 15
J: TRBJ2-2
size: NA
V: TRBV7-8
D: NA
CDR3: CASSVSGLKTGELFF
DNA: TGTGCCAGCAGCGTCTCGGGACTCAAAACCGGGGAGCTGTTTTTT

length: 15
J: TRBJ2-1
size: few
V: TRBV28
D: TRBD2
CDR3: CASSPGLVGYDEQFF
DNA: TGTGCCAGCTCTCCGGGACTAGTCGGGTACGATGAGCAGTTCTTC

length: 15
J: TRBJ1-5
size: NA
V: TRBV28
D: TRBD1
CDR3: CASSLYGQGDQPQHF
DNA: TGTGCCAGCAGTTTATATGGACAGGGGGATCAGCCCCAGCATTTT

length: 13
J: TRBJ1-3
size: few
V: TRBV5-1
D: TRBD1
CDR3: CASSQGQGSTIYF
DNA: TGCGCCAGCAGCCAAGGACAGGGAAGCACCATATATTTT

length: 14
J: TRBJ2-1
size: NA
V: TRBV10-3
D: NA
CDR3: CAIQEGQPHNEQFF
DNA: TGTGCCATCCAGGAGGGCCAGCCTCACAATGAGCAGTTCTTC

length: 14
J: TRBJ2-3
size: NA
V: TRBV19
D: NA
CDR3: CASSIYNPGDTQYF
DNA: TGTGCCAGTAGTATATACAACCCGGGAGATACGCAGTATTTT

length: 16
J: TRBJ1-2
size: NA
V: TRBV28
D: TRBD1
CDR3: CASSLADRGQLDGYTF
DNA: TGTGCCAGCAGTTTGGCGGACAGGGGGCAACTAGATGGCTACACCTTC

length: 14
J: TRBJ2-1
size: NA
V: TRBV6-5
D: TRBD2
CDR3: CASRPTSVKGEQFF
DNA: TGTGCCAGCAGGCCGACTAGCGTCAAGGGTGAGCAGTTCTTC

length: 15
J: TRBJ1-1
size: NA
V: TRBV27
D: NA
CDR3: CASSLDWTQNTEAFF
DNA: TGTGCCAGCAGTTTAGACTGGACACAAAACACTGAAGCTTTCTTT

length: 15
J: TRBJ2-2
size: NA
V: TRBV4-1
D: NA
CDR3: CASSQGLLGYGELFF
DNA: TGCGCCAGCAGCCAAGGGTTACTCGGTTACGGGGAGCTGTTTTTT